Listed below are T cell receptor beta chains from one sample, sequenced in a study of T cell responses to AZD1222 COVID-19 vaccine. Assay: immunoSEQ multiplex PCR; the TCRdb copy retains only in-frame clones and omits some. The table shows fewer than 200,000 clones, with approximately 92% occurring only once. Sequencing was performed on peripheral blood, taken on day 0 of AZD1222 vaccination. These receptors all come from an adult in good health. Both conserved end residues are part of each CDR3. Each record gives: V gene, J gene, D gene, clone size, CDR3 protein, CDR3 DNA. D genes are given only for firm matches. For some rows the clone size is stated as once, few or many, or as a class when expanded; others skip it.

V gene: TRBV4-1; J gene: TRBJ1-2; D gene: TRBD1; clone size: -; CDR3 protein: CASSQDLSFATGGANYGYTF; CDR3 DNA: TGCGCCAGCAGCCAAGATCTCTCGTTCGCAACAGGGGGAGCTAACTATGGCTACACCTTC
V gene: TRBV9; J gene: TRBJ1-2; D gene: TRBD1; clone size: once; CDR3 protein: CASSPRGTGSNYGYTF; CDR3 DNA: TGTGCCAGCAGCCCCCGTGGGACAGGCTCTAACTATGGCTACACCTTC
V gene: TRBV12-3/TRBV12-4; J gene: TRBJ1-2; D gene: -; clone size: -; CDR3 protein: CATTYGYTF; CDR3 DNA: TGTGCCACGACCTATGGCTACACCTTC
V gene: TRBV5-1; J gene: TRBJ1-2; D gene: -; clone size: -; CDR3 protein: CASSLAGNGYTF; CDR3 DNA: TGCGCCAGCAGCTTGGCGGGGAATGGCTACACCTTC
V gene: TRBV5-4; J gene: TRBJ1-1; D gene: TRBD1; clone size: once; CDR3 protein: CASSSSGQGQGNTEAFF; CDR3 DNA: TGTGCCAGCAGCTCCTCGGGACAGGGGCAAGGTAACACTGAAGCTTTCTTT
V gene: TRBV7-8; J gene: TRBJ2-7; D gene: TRBD1; clone size: -; CDR3 protein: CASSLDGQGYYEQYF; CDR3 DNA: TGTGCCAGCAGCTTAGATGGACAGGGTTACTACGAGCAGTACTTC
V gene: TRBV12-3/TRBV12-4; J gene: TRBJ1-1; D gene: TRBD1; clone size: -; CDR3 protein: CASNPGQHTEAFF; CDR3 DNA: TGTGCCAGCAACCCGGGACAGCACACTGAAGCTTTCTTT
V gene: TRBV6-5; J gene: TRBJ1-2; D gene: TRBD1; clone size: -; CDR3 protein: CASSWGTGRGEGYTF; CDR3 DNA: TGTGCCAGCAGTTGGGGGACAGGGAGAGGAGAGGGCTACACCTTC
V gene: TRBV10-2; J gene: TRBJ2-2; D gene: TRBD2; clone size: -; CDR3 protein: CATRLAGLTGELFF; CDR3 DNA: TGCGCCACCAGACTAGCGGGACTCACCGGGGAGCTGTTTTTT
V gene: TRBV6-6; J gene: TRBJ1-2; D gene: -; clone size: -; CDR3 protein: CASTPGGRGGYGYTF; CDR3 DNA: TGTGCCAGCACCCCTGGAGGCCGAGGCGGCTATGGCTACACCTTC
V gene: TRBV6-5; J gene: TRBJ2-5; D gene: -; clone size: -; CDR3 protein: CASSWGRKETQYF; CDR3 DNA: TGTGCCAGCAGTTGGGGGAGGAAAGAGACCCAGTACTTC